These 10 T cell receptor beta chains were all obtained from the same sample, sequenced in a study of shared clonotypes between healthy human individuals (dated by TCRdb to 2019 to 2021). The library was produced with the immunoSEQ multiplex PCR assay. TCRdb retrieved this table from immuneACCESS and kept in-frame rearrangements only. Not all clones are present; in checked studies, unresolved V genes account for under half, and no reason is known for the remainder. For this sample there are more than 900,000 clones; about 84% appear just once. Roughly 0.55% of the sample is in the top ten clones. The specimen sequenced was memory CD4+ T cells from PBMCs. What the cell subset or site label conveys for this sample: CD45RA-negative fraction. The receptors shown here come from a man between 18 and 35 years old in good health. Some clones in this sample may be carry-over from other donors' samples.

This clone was picked up one time. This likely reflects a read error, since a far larger clone is one base away. This chain links TRBV15 with TRBJ2-7; 7 bases are shared with TRBD2. The CDR3 length is 20 residues. After removal of 0 bases from V and 4 bases from J, the junction contained 21 bases not matched to a gene. Per germline, CDR1 LNHNV and CDR2 YYDKDF (reference sequence). As DNA, the CDR3 is TGTGCCACCAGCAGAGACAAGGATTGGGGAGCGGGACCACATCGGTACGAGCAGTACTTC. Translation: CATSRDKDWGAGPHRYEQYF.

This chain links TRBV7-6 with TRBJ2-7; 9 bases align to TRBD2. The germline gives CDR1 SGHVS, CDR2 FNYEAQ. CDR3 size: 18 residues. With 0 bases clipped from V and 2 bases from J, the junction kept 11 bases outside the gene matches. CDR3 region: CASSLAETSGASAYEQYF. CDR3 bases: TGTGCCAGCAGCTTAGCAGAGACTAGCGGAGCCAGCGCCTACGAGCAGTACTTC.

The J gene is TRBJ2-1, the V gene TRBV28; D remains unclear. The CDR3 spans 11 residues. Germline lookup yields CDR1 MDHEN and CDR2 SYDVKM. The V gene lost 8 bases and the J gene lost 4 bases, with 6 bases spanning the gap. In DNA form, the CDR3 reads TGTGCCAGCGGCGTATACAATGAGCAGTTCTTC. Translating gives CASGVYNEQFF.

This clone was picked up a small number of times. The chain's CDR3 is CASSSPGAGDTGELFF. The CDR3 DNA reads as TGTGCCAGCAGCTCTCCGGGGGCGGGAGACACCGGGGAGCTGTTTTTT. The V gene is TRBV11-2, the J gene TRBJ2-2; possibly TRBD2 for D (7 bases). The CDR3 length is 16 residues. The ends were cut back, 4 bases at V and 3 bases at J, with 15 bases in the middle. CDR1 and CDR2 from the germline V gene are SGHAT and FQNNGV.

In DNA, the CDR3 is TGTGCCAGCAGTCGACTAGGGACTCTTTACGAGCAGTACTTC. It translates to CASSRLGTLYEQYF. The V gene is TRBV6-6, the J gene TRBJ2-7; D might be TRBD2 (6 bases). Germline-derived CDR1 and CDR2 are MNHNY and SVGAGI (reference sequence). The V end was cut by 5 bases, the J end by 4 bases, with 15 bases between. The CDR3 spans 14 residues.

The chain combines TRBV2 with TRBJ1-5; the D is unclear. The CDR3 is 15 amino acids. With 1 base removed from V and 4 bases from J, the gap between germline ends came to 11 bases. The V gene's germline CDR1 is SNHLY and CDR2 FYNNEI. CDR3 in DNA: TGTGCCAGCAGTGAAGTGTCGGGTTTAAATCAGCCCCAGCATTTT. Encoded protein: CASSEVSGLNQPQHF.

This clone has a handful of counts. The rearrangement uses TRBV5-4 and TRBJ2-3; D unresolved. Germline V gene sequence: CDR1 SGHNT, CDR2 YYREEE (reference sequence). This CDR3 comprises 16 residues. Trimming took off 7 bases at V and 4 bases at J, with 22 bases between the two ends. The CDR3 sequence is CASGAKDNWSADTQYF. The CDR3 bases are TGTGCCAGCGGCGCCAAGGATAATTGGAGCGCAGATACGCAGTATTTT.

The gene calls are TRBV18 and TRBJ1-2, with D possibly TRBD1 on 5 matching bases. The V end lost 2 bases, the J end lost 4 bases, and 17 bases lay between the germline ends. Germline CDR1 reads KGHSH; CDR2 reads LQKENI. The CDR3 totals 16 residues. CDR3 bases: TGTGCCAGCTCACCATCCTCGGCAGGGAACTTCTATGGCTACACCTTC. Encoded protein: CASSPSSAGNFYGYTF.

The chain joins TRBV6-5 to TRBJ1-5, with D possibly matching TRBD1 (5 bases). The CDR3 runs 14 residues. Germline CDR1 reads MNHEY; CDR2 reads SVGAGI. V was cut by 0 bases and J by 9 bases, with 12 bases left in between. The CDR3: CASSYSTQRGPQHF. CDR3 in DNA: TGTGCCAGCAGTTACTCGACCCAAAGGGGGCCCCAGCATTTT.

This clone appeared a few times. The chain combines TRBV30 with TRBJ2-3, with 9 bases fitting TRBD2. The CDR3 runs 14 residues. Germline V lookup: CDR1 GTSNPN, CDR2 SVGIG (reference sequence). V dropped 4 bases and J dropped 2; count of bases not matched to a gene: 4. The CDR3 nucleotides read TGTGCCTGGACCGGACTAGCGAACACAGATACGCAGTATTTT. It codes for CAWTGLANTDTQYF.